Presented here are 10 T cell receptor beta chains from one specimen sequenced in a study of monozygotic twins with inflammatory bowel disease (dated by TCRdb to the late 2010s). The library was generated by 5' RACE. Sequenced using an Illumina HiSeq 2500. The reads went through TCRdb reprocessing, and each CDR3 protein sequence gets one entry with no DNA. This specimen's table enumerates some 440,000 distinct CDR3 sequences. The ten largest clones represent 2% to 3% of the sample. Input material: blood. These receptors were obtained from a human donor with ulcerative colitis or Crohn's disease, or a healthy co-twin of an affected twin (not recorded which).

This sequence joins TRBV27 and TRBJ2-7; TCRdb indicates TRBD2, and absent DNA this call remains unverified. The CDR3 consists of 14 residues. The germline V gene has CDR1 MNHEY and CDR2 SMNVEV (reference sequence). CDR3 amino acids: CASSTPGLPYEQYF.

The genes are TRBV18 and TRBJ1-1. The V gene's germline CDR1 is KGHSH and CDR2 LQKENI. CDR3 length: 15 residues. CDR3 amino acids: CASSPSVGRYTEAFF.

V and J are TRBV5-1 and TRBJ2-3; the D call from TCRdb, TRBD1, cannot be confirmed without DNA. The CDR3 totals 16 residues. CDR1 is SGHRS and CDR2 is YFSETQ in the germline V gene. This CDR3 reads CASSTRTGGYTDTQYF.

This chain connects TRBV7-8 to TRBJ1-5. The germline V gene encodes CDR1 SGHVS and CDR2 FQNEAQ. CDR3 length: 18 amino acids. The CDR3: CASSLAPLGDYSNQPQHF.

The chain employs TRBV7-2 and TRBJ2-7; TCRdb designates TRBD1, a call that cannot be tested without DNA. The CDR3 spans 15 residues. Germline assignment: CDR1 SGHTA and CDR2 FQGNSA. The CDR3 region is CASSPGGLGGYEQYF.

The chain has TRBV5-4 and TRBJ1-2. From germline, CDR1 is SGHNT and CDR2 YYREEE (reference sequence). This CDR3 has 16 amino acids. The CDR3 reads CASSLNKGFVKGGYTF. The full variable domain, with the rest looked up from reference TRBV5-4 and TRBJ1-2, is ETGVTQSPTHLIKTRGQQVTLRCSSQSGHNTVSWYQQALGQGPQFIFQYYREEENGRGNFPPRFSGLQFPNYSSELNVNALELDDSALYLCASSLNKGFVKGGYTFGSGTRLTVV.

V and J are TRBV18 and TRBJ2-2. The CDR3 runs to 15 residues. Germline V lookup: CDR1 KGHSH, CDR2 LQKENI. This CDR3 is CASSRWTTNTGELFF.

Here the CDR3 reads CASTVPQGTANTGELFF. The chain employs TRBV6-1 and TRBJ2-2; TCRdb indicates TRBD1, and absent DNA this call remains unverified. CDR1 is MNHNS, CDR2 SASEGT, per germline. This CDR3 contains 17 residues.

This chain links TRBV3-1 with TRBJ1-5; the TCRdb call, TRBD1, lacks DNA for checking. Germline CDR1 is LGHDT and CDR2 is YNNKEL (reference sequence). CDR3 length equals 15 residues. This CDR3 is CASSQGTGANQPQHF.

This chain joins TRBV12-3 or TRBV12-4 and TRBJ2-5; checking the TCRdb D call of TRBD1 is not possible without DNA. The CDR3 runs 14 residues. The chain's CDR3 is CASSPLAGVETQYF.